Each of the 20 T cell receptor beta chains below was sequenced from the same sample in a study of CD8 T cells in ankylosing spondylitis. TCRdb redid the calling of the 5' RACE reads with MiXCR, one entry per CDR3 protein. The sample has around 230,000 distinct CDR3 sequences; 8% to 9% are singletons. The specimen was blood, either unsorted or a sorted T cell fraction (not recorded which). The receptors shown here come from a female donor with ankylosing spondylitis or in good health (not recorded which).

This clonotype was counted many times. V usage is TRBV5-1 and J usage is TRBJ2-3; D is perhaps TRBD1 (6 bases). Germline CDR1 is SGHRS and CDR2 is YFSETQ. The CDR3 is made up of 15 amino acids. Trimming cost V 4 bases and J 0 bases, with 12 bases left between them. The CDR3 reads CASSIQGSSTDTQYF. CDR3 nucleotide sequence: TGCGCCAGCAGCATACAGGGCTCTAGCACAGATACGCAGTATTTT.

This clonotype has just a few counts. The chain combines TRBV5-1 with TRBJ2-7, with D possibly being TRBD1 (6 bases). The V gene lost 4 bases and the J gene lost 1 base, with 12 bases spanning the gap. The CDR3 has 14 amino acids. The V gene's germline CDR1 is SGHRS and CDR2 YFSETQ. CDR3 nucleotides: TGCGCCAGCAGCCCGACAGGCGGATCCTACGAGCAGTACTTC. It codes for CASSPTGGSYEQYF.

This clonotype appeared a few times. This chain connects TRBV7-9 to TRBJ2-1, with a weak D call TRBD2 (5 bases). The germline CDR1 and CDR2 sequences are SEHNR and FQNEAQ (reference sequence). The CDR3 is 15 amino acids. Trimming removed 5 bases from V and 8 bases from J, with 19 bases in between. CDR3 sequence: CASSRVAGFPDEQFF. The DNA for the CDR3 is TGTGCCAGCAGCCGGGTCGCGGGTTTCCCCGATGAGCAGTTCTTC.

J is TRBJ1-1 and V is TRBV12-3 or TRBV12-4; D gene uncertain. The CDR3 runs 18 residues. Between the trimmed V and J ends, which lost 1 base and 1 base, there was a span of 19 bases. Here the CDR3 DNA reads TGTGCCAGCAGTTTAGGGGGAGGTACCCTGAGGACGAACACTGAAGCTTTCTTT. This codes for CASSLGGGTLRTNTEAFF.

This clonotype was seen ten or more times. The chain recombines TRBV20-1 with TRBJ1-5; D possibly corresponds to TRBD1 (6 bases). Germline CDR1 is DFQATT and CDR2 is SNEGSKA (reference sequence). The germline V and J ends were trimmed by 4 bases and 2 bases, with 15 bases remaining between them. This CDR3 comprises 15 residues. CDR3 nucleotides: TGCAGTGCTACCTACAGGGAGGATGGCAATCAGCCCCAGCATTTT. It codes for CSATYREDGNQPQHF.

This clonotype was detected ten times or more. The chain recombines TRBV5-1 with TRBJ1-2; perhaps TRBD1 as D (6 bases). V was clipped by 0 bases and J by 7 bases, with 10 bases between them. Germline CDR1 SGHRS, CDR2 YFSETQ. The length of the CDR3 is 13 residues. The CDR3 is CASSLDRAAGYTF. The CDR3 nucleotides are TGCGCCAGCAGCTTGGACAGGGCGGCTGGCTACACCTTC.

The chain combines TRBV18 with TRBJ2-1, with 8 positions matching TRBD1. The CDR3 covers 13 residues. The germline V gene encodes CDR1 KGHSH and CDR2 LQKENI. V lost 4 bases, J lost 5 bases, and 1 base stayed unmatched. The CDR3 DNA sequence: TGTGCCAGCTCACGACAGGGGAACAATGAGCAGTTCTTC. Its protein product is CASSRQGNNEQFF.

This rearrangement joins TRBV28 to TRBJ2-7; no definite D call. The V gene lost 3 bases and the J gene lost 7 bases, with 13 bases spanning the gap. The CDR3 runs 13 residues. Germline assignment: CDR1 MDHEN and CDR2 SYDVKM. CDR3 sequence reads: CASSLSHLGEQYF. As DNA, the CDR3 is TGTGCCAGCAGTTTGTCACACTTGGGGGAGCAGTACTTC.

There are many counts of this clonotype. CDR3 in amino acids: CASSFGQGADEQYF. DNA of the CDR3: TGCGCCAGCAGCTTTGGACAGGGGGCGGACGAGCAGTACTTC. The V gene is TRBV5-1, the J gene TRBJ2-7; 11 nucleotides align to TRBD1. In germline, CDR1 is SGHRS, CDR2 YFSETQ. With V trimmed by 2 bases and J by 5 bases, 3 bases remained unmatched. This CDR3 is built from 14 residues.

This chain joins TRBV9 and TRBJ2-2; D might be TRBD1 (6 bases). Germline V CDR1 and CDR2: SGDLS, YYNGEE. V dropped 7 bases and J dropped 6 bases, with 10 bases sitting between them. This CDR3 has 12 residues. CDR3 DNA: TGTGCCAGCCGGGACACCGCCGGGGAGCTGTTTTTT. Translated: CASRDTAGELFF. Drawing the rest from reference TRBV9 and TRBJ2-2, the complete variable domain is DSGVTQTPKHLITATGQRVTLRCSPRSGDLSVYWYQQSLDQGLQFLIQYYNGEERAKGNILERFSAQQFPDLHSELNLSSLELGDSALYFCASRDTAGELFFGEGSRLTVL.

This clonotype was recorded many times. V and J are TRBV20-1 and TRBJ2-7; 8 nucleotides match TRBD1. This CDR3 is 15 amino acids long. Per germline, CDR1 DFQATT and CDR2 SNEGSKA (reference sequence). V dropped 6 bases and J dropped 1; count of bases not matched to a gene: 11. This CDR3 reads CSAQRATGVSYEQYF. The CDR3, as DNA: TGCAGTGCGCAGAGAGCGACAGGGGTGTCCTACGAGCAGTACTTC.

This clonotype came up many times. The rearrangement joins TRBV15 to TRBJ1-4; the match to TRBD1 covers 7 bases. Germline V gives CDR1 LNHNV, CDR2 YYDKDF (reference sequence). The CDR3 length is 13 residues. The V and J ends lost 2 bases and 8 bases, in that order; junction bases with no gene match: 2. The CDR3 here is CATSRNRGEKLFF. The CDR3, as DNA: TGTGCCACCAGCAGAAACAGGGGCGAAAAACTGTTTTTT. Using reference TRBV15 and TRBJ1-4 for the parts outside the CDR3, the full variable domain is DAMVIQNPRYQVTQFGKPVTLSCSQTLNHNVMYWYQQKSSQAPKLLFHYYDKDFNNEADTPDNFQSRRPNTSFCFLDIRSPGLGDTAMYLCATSRNRGEKLFFGSGTQLSVL.

The sample holds many counts of this clonotype. Given a much more abundant clone one base away, this may be a read error. The V call is TRBV20-1, the J call TRBJ2-4; possibly TRBD2 for D (5 bases). The CDR3 is 16 amino acids. Germline V lookup: CDR1 DFQATT, CDR2 SNEGSKA (reference sequence). The CDR3 coding sequence is TGCTGTGCTAGAGATGGCCTAGCAACGGCCAAAAACATTCAGTACTTC. Translated: CCARDGLATAKNIQYF.

J is TRBJ1-2 and V is TRBV7-2; D remains unclear. The CDR3 is made up of 13 amino acids. Trimming shortened V by 5 bases and J by 4 bases, and 11 bases separated the two germline ends. Germline V CDR1 and CDR2: SGHTA, FQGNSA. The CDR3 sequence is CTSSEVSAYGYTF. For the CDR3, the DNA is TGTACCAGCAGCGAAGTTTCCGCCTATGGCTACACCTTC.

The V and J genes are TRBV27 and TRBJ2-2, with D maybe TRBD2 (7 bases). CDR1 and CDR2 from the germline V gene are MNHEY and SMNVEV (reference sequence). V shed 3 bases and J shed 7 bases, with 18 bases lying between them. CDR3 length equals 16 residues. The CDR3 region is CASSLSPWGGIGELFF. DNA of the CDR3: TGTGCCAGCAGTTTGTCCCCATGGGGGGGCATCGGGGAGCTGTTTTTT.

There are many counts of this clonotype. The rearrangement joins TRBV6-5 to TRBJ2-7, with unresolved D. The CDR3 covers 15 residues. V was trimmed by 2 bases and J by 3 bases, leaving 14 bases between them. Germline V gene lookup returns CDR1 MNHEY and CDR2 SVGAGI. The CDR3 is CASSYGQGSLYEQYF. CDR3 nucleotides: TGTGCCAGCAGTTACGGTCAAGGATCTCTCTACGAGCAGTACTTC.

This clonotype was detected many times. The J gene is TRBJ2-7, the V gene TRBV11-2; 10 nucleotides align to TRBD2. This CDR3 has 16 amino acids. Germline V gene lookup returns CDR1 SGHAT and CDR2 FQNNGV. V lost 5 bases and J lost 6; bases outside the gene matches: 13. The CDR3 bases are TGTGCCAGCAGCCCCGGAGGTCTAGCGGGAGCTCTCGAGCAGTACTTC. This gives the protein CASSPGGLAGALEQYF.

At least ten counts were recorded for this clonotype. The gene calls are TRBV20-1 and TRBJ2-1; D perhaps matches TRBD2 (6 bases). Germline CDR1 reads DFQATT; CDR2 reads SNEGSKA (reference sequence). Trimming removed 1 base at V and 3 bases at J, with 16 bases between. The CDR3 has 16 amino acids. CDR3 coding DNA: TGCAGTGCTAGAGTGGCCTTAGCGGCTAACTACAATGAGCAGTTCTTC. Translated, it gives CSARVALAANYNEQFF.

This clonotype was detected ten times or more. The chain employs TRBV9 and TRBJ2-7; unclear D gene. Germline CDR1 reads SGDLS; CDR2 reads YYNGEE. There are 15 residues in the CDR3. V lost 4 bases to trimming and J lost 0 bases, with 14 bases between them. The CDR3 coding sequence is TGTGCCAGCAGCCCAAGCTCAGGAGTCTCCTACGAGCAGTACTTC. Amino acids: CASSPSSGVSYEQYF.

This clonotype was observed many times. The rearrangement uses TRBV5-1 and TRBJ1-3; D unclear. This CDR3 comprises 14 residues. The germline gives CDR1 SGHRS, CDR2 YFSETQ. V lost 0 bases to trimming and J lost 1 base, with 5 bases between them. The CDR3 loop reads CASSLGQSGNTIYF. DNA for the CDR3: TGCGCCAGCAGCTTGGGACAATCTGGAAACACCATATATTTT.